The 21 T cell receptor beta chains below were found in one sample sequenced in a study of cytomegalovirus exposure and HLA in healthy donors. PCR involved 60 Vbeta and 13 Jbeta primers. Sequencing was performed with immunoSEQ multiplex PCR; in TCRdb, only in-frame clones are kept and a portion is missing. This sample contains 120,000 to 150,000 clones. Sequenced: PBMCs. These receptors all stem from a man in his forties or fifties in good health and CMV-seronegative.

This chain uses TRBV7-9 with TRBJ1-1; unclear D gene. V lost 3 bases to trimming and J lost 0 bases, with 20 bases between them. The CDR3 length is 18 residues. The germline CDR1 and CDR2 sequences are SEHNR and FQNEAQ (reference sequence). CDR3 DNA sequence: TGTGCCAGCAGCTTTTCTTTCCCCGCGGGAGCGATGAACACTGAAGCTTTCTTT. It is translated as CASSFSFPAGAMNTEAFF.

V usage is TRBV5-8 and J usage is TRBJ1-6; TRBD1 matches at 9 bases. V lost 9 bases to trimming and J lost 10 bases; unmatched junction nucleotides: 11. The CDR3 has 14 amino acids. Germline assignment: CDR1 SGHTS and CDR2 YDEGEE. The DNA of the CDR3 is TGTGCCACCGTTGACAGGGGGAATTGGTCACCCCTCCACTTT. Protein product: CATVDRGNWSPLHF. The entire variable domain, with the rest obtained from reference TRBV5-8 and TRBJ1-6, is as follows: EAGVTQSPTHLIKTRGQQATLRCSPISGHTSVYWYQQALGLGLQFLLWYDEGEERNRGNFPPRFSGRQFPNYSSELNVNALELEDSALYLCATVDRGNWSPLHFGNGTRLTVT.

The V gene is TRBV2, the J gene TRBJ1-5, with 7 nucleotides matching TRBD1. The CDR3 covers 14 residues. CDR1 and CDR2 (germline): SNHLY, FYNNEI. Trimming at V came to 7 bases and at J to 7 bases, leaving 10 bases not matched to a gene. The CDR3 DNA is TGTGCCAGCAAAGACAGGGCAGGGAAGCAGCCCCAGCATTTT. Translation: CASKDRAGKQPQHF.

With respect to this clone: Mismatch with germline at one junction end may stem from a read error. The chain employs TRBV10-1 and TRBJ1-3; TRBD1 is a possible D gene (5 bases). Germline V gene data show CDR1 as WNHNN and CDR2 as SYGVQD (reference sequence). This CDR3 is 10 amino acids long. The CDR3 is CASRPPRVPF. CDR3 sequence (DNA): TGCGCCAGCAGGCCCCCCAGGGTTCCTTTT.

This chain joins TRBV4-2 and TRBJ2-5; 13 bases agree with TRBD2. The germline V gene has CDR1 LGHNA and CDR2 YNFKEQ. The ends lost 4 bases at V and 1 base at J; junction bases unmatched: 9. CDR3 length: 18 amino acids. The chain's CDR3 is CASSRTSGGGGGQETQYF. CDR3 bases: TGTGCCAGCAGCCGTACTAGCGGGGGGGGTGGGGGCCAAGAGACCCAGTACTTC.

The rearrangement links TRBV28 to TRBJ1-3; TRBD1 is a possible D gene (5 bases). V was cut by 5 bases and J by 16 bases, with 21 bases left in between. The CDR3 has 13 amino acids. Per germline, CDR1 MDHEN and CDR2 SYDVKM. CDR3 nucleotides: TGTGCCAGCAGTAACAACTACGGGGACTCCAACTATTTT. Protein: CASSNNYGDSNYF.

The genes are TRBV9 and TRBJ2-1; 7 nucleotides line up with TRBD1. Trimming cost V 4 bases and J 4 bases; bases outside gene matches: 5. In germline, CDR1 is SGDLS, CDR2 YYNGEE. The CDR3 length is 14 residues. For the CDR3, the DNA is TGTGCCAGCAGCCCCCGGGACAGATACAATGAGCAGTTCTTC. This gives the protein CASSPRDRYNEQFF.

The V gene is TRBV9, the J gene TRBJ2-7, with TRBD1 matching over 7 bases. CDR1 and CDR2 (germline): SGDLS, YYNGEE. This CDR3 region has 13 residues. Trimming cost V 2 bases and J 3 bases; bases outside gene matches: 2. The CDR3 DNA follows: TGTGCCAGCAGCGTCTCAGGGGGCTACGAGCAGTACTTC. Its protein product is CASSVSGGYEQYF.

J is TRBJ2-5 and V is TRBV4-1; D perhaps matches TRBD2 (6 bases). The V gene's germline CDR1 is MGHRA and CDR2 YSYEKL. Trimming pared 0 bases from V and 1 base from J, leaving 9 bases between. The CDR3 has 15 amino acids. CDR3 sequence reads: CASSQDVTSQETQYF. CDR3 coding DNA: TGCGCCAGCAGCCAAGATGTGACTAGCCAAGAGACCCAGTACTTC.

This chain uses TRBV4-2 with TRBJ1-2; TRBD1 aligns across 8 bases. V lost 0 bases, J lost 4 bases, and 4 bases stayed unmatched. The CDR3 contains 15 residues. Germline CDR1 LGHNA, CDR2 YNFKEQ. In nucleotides, the CDR3 is TGTGCCAGCAGCCAAGAACAGGGGGGGACCTATGGCTACACCTTC. As protein: CASSQEQGGTYGYTF.

The genes are TRBV7-8 and TRBJ2-7, with 9 bases matching TRBD1. Germline V gene sequence: CDR1 SGHVS, CDR2 FQNEAQ. V lost 3 bases to trimming and J lost 1 base; unmatched junction nucleotides: 4. CDR3 length: 15 residues. Here the CDR3 DNA reads TGTGCCAGCAGCTTCGGGACAGGGATATCCTACGAGCAGTACTTC. Encoded protein: CASSFGTGISYEQYF.

This chain links TRBV6-1 with TRBJ2-3; D ambiguous. V gave up 4 bases and J gave up 3 bases, with 8 bases separating them. Germline CDR1 is MNHNS and CDR2 is SASEGT. The CDR3 spans 13 residues. DNA of the CDR3: TGTGCCAGCAGTGTATCCTTAACAGATACGCAGTATTTT. Its translation: CASSVSLTDTQYF.

The rearrangement joins TRBV7-2 to TRBJ1-2, with 8 bases fitting TRBD1. V lost 4 bases, J lost 4 bases, and 2 bases stayed unmatched. Germline loops: CDR1 SGHTA, CDR2 FQGNSA. The CDR3 consists of 13 residues. The CDR3 DNA reads as TGTGCCAGCAGCTCGGACAGGGTCTATGGCTACACCTTC. This encodes CASSSDRVYGYTF.

The chain employs TRBV7-9 and TRBJ1-5, with 8 bases fitting TRBD1. There are 16 residues in the CDR3. After removal of 2 bases from V and 4 bases from J, the junction contained 7 bases not matched to a gene. CDR1 is SEHNR and CDR2 is FQNEAQ in the germline V gene (reference sequence). The CDR3: CASSLSGQGRNQPQHF. The CDR3 DNA sequence: TGTGCCAGCAGCTTATCAGGACAGGGTCGAAATCAGCCCCAGCATTTT.

The V and J genes are TRBV5-1 and TRBJ2-3; TRBD1 aligns across 9 bases. CDR1 is SGHRS and CDR2 is YFSETQ in the germline V gene. The CDR3 is made up of 16 amino acids. V dropped 4 bases and J dropped 0; count of bases not matched to a gene: 6. CDR3 nucleotide sequence: TGCGCCAGCAGCCTCGGGACAGGGCGAAGCACAGATACGCAGTATTTT. Its protein product is CASSLGTGRSTDTQYF.

This chain links TRBV6-5 with TRBJ2-7; 11 bases line up with TRBD1. The CDR3 totals 15 residues. Trimming cost V 2 bases and J 0 bases; bases outside gene matches: 0. Germline V lookup: CDR1 MNHEY, CDR2 SVGAGI. CDR3 bases: TGTGCCAGCAGTTACGGGACAGGGGGCTCCTACGAGCAGTACTTC. It encodes CASSYGTGGSYEQYF.

The V call is TRBV5-1, the J call TRBJ2-3; 11 nucleotides match TRBD2. Per germline, CDR1 SGHRS and CDR2 YFSETQ. After removal of 4 bases from V and 6 bases from J, the junction contained 7 bases not matched to a gene. CDR3 length: 15 amino acids. CDR3 in amino acids: CASSPLAGGQDTQYF. In DNA form, the CDR3 reads TGCGCCAGCAGCCCGCTAGCGGGGGGCCAGGATACGCAGTATTTT.

The chain is built from TRBV28 and TRBJ2-3; weak D call: TRBD2 (6 bases). Germline values: CDR1 MDHEN, CDR2 SYDVKM. The CDR3 extends over 13 amino acids. Trimming stripped 7 bases from V and 4 bases from J, with 12 bases between. In DNA, the CDR3 is TGTGCCAGCACCGAGTGGGGGGCAGATACGCAGTATTTT. This gives the protein CASTEWGADTQYF.

The chain recombines TRBV29-1 with TRBJ2-5; D is perhaps TRBD2 (5 bases). Per the germline V gene, CDR1 is SQVTM and CDR2 is ANQGSEA. This CDR3 region has 15 residues. Trimming shortened V by 5 bases and J by 5 bases, and 21 bases separated the two germline ends. The CDR3 DNA follows: TGCAGCGTTTTTTCAGATCGAGCCACGGGGGAGACCCAGTACTTC. This encodes CSVFSDRATGETQYF.

The gene calls are TRBV27 and TRBJ2-3; 9 bases line up with TRBD1. CDR3 length equals 14 residues. Germline CDR1 and CDR2: MNHEY and SMNVEV (reference sequence). V lost 8 bases and J lost 7; bases outside the gene matches: 10. The CDR3 nucleotides are TGTGCCAGCCACCCCCGACAGGGGGTCAATACGCAGTATTTT. As protein: CASHPRQGVNTQYF.

V gene TRBV27 combines with J gene TRBJ1-1; weak D call: TRBD1 (6 bases). The CDR3 length is 13 residues. The germline gives CDR1 MNHEY, CDR2 SMNVEV (reference sequence). V was shortened by 8 bases and J by 0 bases, with 10 bases between the two germline ends. This CDR3 is CASYTGLNTEAFF. Here the CDR3 DNA reads TGTGCCAGCTATACAGGGCTGAACACTGAAGCTTTCTTT.